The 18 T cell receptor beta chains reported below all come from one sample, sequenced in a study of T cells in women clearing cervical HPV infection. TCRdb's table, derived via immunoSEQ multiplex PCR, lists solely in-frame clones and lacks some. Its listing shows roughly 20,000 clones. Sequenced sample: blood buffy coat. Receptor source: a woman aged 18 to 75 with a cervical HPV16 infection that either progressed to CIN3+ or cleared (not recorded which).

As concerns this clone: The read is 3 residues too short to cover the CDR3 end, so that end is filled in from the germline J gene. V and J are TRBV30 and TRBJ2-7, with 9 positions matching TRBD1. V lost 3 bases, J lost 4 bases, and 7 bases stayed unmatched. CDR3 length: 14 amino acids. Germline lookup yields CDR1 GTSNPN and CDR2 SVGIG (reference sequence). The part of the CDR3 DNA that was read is TGTGCCTGGAGCACCGGGACAGGGACGTACGAG. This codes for CAWSTGTGTYE. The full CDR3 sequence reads CAWSTGTGTYEQYF.

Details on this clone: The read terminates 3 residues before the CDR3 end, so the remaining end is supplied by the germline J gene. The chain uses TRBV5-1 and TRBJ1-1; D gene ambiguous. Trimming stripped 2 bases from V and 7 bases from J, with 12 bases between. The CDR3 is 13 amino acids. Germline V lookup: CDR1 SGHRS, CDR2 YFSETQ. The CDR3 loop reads CASSLGGAFEAFF. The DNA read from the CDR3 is TGCGCCAGCAGCTTAGGCGGAGCCTTTGAA. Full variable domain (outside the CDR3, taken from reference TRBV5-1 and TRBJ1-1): KAGVTQTPRYLIKTRGQQVTLSCSPISGHRSVSWYQQTPGQGLQFLFEYFSETQRNKGNFPGRFSGRQFSNSRSEMNVSTLELGDSALYLCASSLGGAFEAFFGQGTRLTVV.

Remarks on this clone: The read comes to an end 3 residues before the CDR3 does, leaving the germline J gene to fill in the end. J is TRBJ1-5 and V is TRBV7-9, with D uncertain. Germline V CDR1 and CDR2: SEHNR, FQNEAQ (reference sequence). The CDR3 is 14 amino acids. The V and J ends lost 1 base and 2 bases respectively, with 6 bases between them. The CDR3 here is CASSLESGNQPQHF. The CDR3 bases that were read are TGTGCCAGCAGCTTAGAGTCAGGCAATCAGCCC.

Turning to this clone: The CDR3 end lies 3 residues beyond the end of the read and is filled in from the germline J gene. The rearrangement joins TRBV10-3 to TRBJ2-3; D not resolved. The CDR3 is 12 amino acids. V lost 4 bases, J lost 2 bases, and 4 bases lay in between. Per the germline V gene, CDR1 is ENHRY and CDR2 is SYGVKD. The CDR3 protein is CAISVDTDTQYF. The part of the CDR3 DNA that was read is TGTGCCATCAGTGTAGACACAGATACG.

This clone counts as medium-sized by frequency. This CDR3 is CAISGNAGQGSYEQYF. CDR3 DNA, as far as it was read: TGTGCCATCAGTGGGAATGCGGGACAGGGTTCTTACGAG. This chain links TRBV10-3 with TRBJ2-7; TRBD1 agrees at 9 bases. The missing CDR3 end, 3 residues past where the read stops, is filled in from the germline J gene. V lost 4 bases, J lost 4 bases, and 11 bases stayed unmatched. This CDR3 is 16 amino acids long. CDR1 is ENHRY and CDR2 is SYGVKD in the germline V gene.

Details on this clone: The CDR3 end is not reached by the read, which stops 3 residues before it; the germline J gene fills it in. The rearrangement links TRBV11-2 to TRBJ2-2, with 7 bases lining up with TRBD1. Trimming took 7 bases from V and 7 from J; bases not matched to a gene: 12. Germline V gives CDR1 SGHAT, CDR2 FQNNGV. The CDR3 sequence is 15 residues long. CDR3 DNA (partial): TGTGCCAGCAACGGTAGAACAGGGGAAAGCGGGGAG. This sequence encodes CASNGRTGESGE. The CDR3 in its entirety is CASNGRTGESGELFF.

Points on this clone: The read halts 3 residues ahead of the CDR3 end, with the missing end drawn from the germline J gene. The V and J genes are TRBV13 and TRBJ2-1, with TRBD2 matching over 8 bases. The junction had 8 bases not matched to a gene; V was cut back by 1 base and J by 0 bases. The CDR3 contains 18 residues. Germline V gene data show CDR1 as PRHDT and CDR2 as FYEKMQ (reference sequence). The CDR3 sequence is CASSLELAERSSYNEQFF. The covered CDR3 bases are TGTGCCAGCAGCTTAGAACTAGCGGAGAGAAGCTCCTACAATGAG.

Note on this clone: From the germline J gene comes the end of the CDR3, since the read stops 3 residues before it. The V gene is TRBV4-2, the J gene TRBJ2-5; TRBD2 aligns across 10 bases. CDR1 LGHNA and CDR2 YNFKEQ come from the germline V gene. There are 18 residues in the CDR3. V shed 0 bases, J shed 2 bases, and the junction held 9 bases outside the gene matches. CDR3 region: CASSQDWASGGQQETQYF. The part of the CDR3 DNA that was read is TGTGCCAGCAGCCAAGATTGGGCTAGCGGGGGCCAACAAGAGACC.

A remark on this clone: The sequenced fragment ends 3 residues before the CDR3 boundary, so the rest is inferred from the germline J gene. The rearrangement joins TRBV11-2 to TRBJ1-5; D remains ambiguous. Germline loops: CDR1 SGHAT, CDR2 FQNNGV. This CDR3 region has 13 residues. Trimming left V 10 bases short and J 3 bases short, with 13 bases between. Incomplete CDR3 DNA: TGTGCCACCAGTGGAGGGTTCAATCAGCCC. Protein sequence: CATSGGFNQP. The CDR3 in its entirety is CATSGGFNQPQHF.

CDR3 loop: CASSSPETYEQYF. The DNA read from the CDR3 is TGTGCCAGCAGCTCACCAGAAACCTACGAG. J is TRBJ2-7 and V is TRBV7-3; D not certain. The sequenced fragment ends 3 residues before the CDR3 boundary, so the rest is inferred from the germline J gene. Germline CDR1 and CDR2: SGHTA and FQGTGA. Trimming took 4 bases from V and 2 from J, leaving 9 bases between them. The CDR3 contains 13 residues.

CDR3 DNA, as far as it was read: TGTGCCTGGATCAGCCGGGACTCAAACTACGAG. As protein: CAWISRDSNYE. The full CDR3 protein reads CAWISRDSNYEQYF. The chain links TRBV30 to TRBJ2-7; maybe TRBD2 (6 bases). The read comes to an end 3 residues before the CDR3 does, leaving the germline J gene to fill in the end. The germline V and J ends were trimmed by 4 bases and 3 bases, with 16 bases remaining between them. CDR1 and CDR2 (germline): GTSNPN, SVGIG (reference sequence). CDR3 size: 14 residues.

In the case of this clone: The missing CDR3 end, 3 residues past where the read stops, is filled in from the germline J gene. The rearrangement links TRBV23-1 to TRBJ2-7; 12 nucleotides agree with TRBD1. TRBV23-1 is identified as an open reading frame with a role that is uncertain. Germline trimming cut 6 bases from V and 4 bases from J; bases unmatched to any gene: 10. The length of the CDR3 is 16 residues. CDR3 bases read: TGCGCCAGCAGGCAGGGGCCGGGACAGGGGGCGTACGAG. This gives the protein CASRQGPGQGAYE. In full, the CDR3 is CASRQGPGQGAYEQYF.

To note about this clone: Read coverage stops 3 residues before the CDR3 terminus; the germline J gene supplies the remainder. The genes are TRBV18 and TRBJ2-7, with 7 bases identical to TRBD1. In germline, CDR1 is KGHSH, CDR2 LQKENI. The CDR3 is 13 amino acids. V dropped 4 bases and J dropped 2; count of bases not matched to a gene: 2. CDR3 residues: CASSRDRTYEQYF. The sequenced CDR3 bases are TGTGCCAGCTCACGGGACAGAACCTACGAG. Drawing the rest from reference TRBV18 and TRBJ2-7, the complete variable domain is NAGVMQNPRHLVRRRGQEARLRCSPMKGHSHVYWYRQLPEEGLKFMVYLQKENIIDESGMPKERFSAEFPKEGPSILRIQQVVRGDSAAYFCASSRDRTYEQYFGPGTRLTVT.

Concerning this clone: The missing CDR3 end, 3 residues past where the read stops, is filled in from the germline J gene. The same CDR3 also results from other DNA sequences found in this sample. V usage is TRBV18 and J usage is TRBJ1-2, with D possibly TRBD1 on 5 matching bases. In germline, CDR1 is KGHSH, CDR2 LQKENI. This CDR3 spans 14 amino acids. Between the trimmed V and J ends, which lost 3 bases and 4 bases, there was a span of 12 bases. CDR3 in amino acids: CASSPSTGGYGYTF. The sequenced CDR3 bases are TGTGCCAGCTCACCCTCAACCGGGGGCTATGGC.

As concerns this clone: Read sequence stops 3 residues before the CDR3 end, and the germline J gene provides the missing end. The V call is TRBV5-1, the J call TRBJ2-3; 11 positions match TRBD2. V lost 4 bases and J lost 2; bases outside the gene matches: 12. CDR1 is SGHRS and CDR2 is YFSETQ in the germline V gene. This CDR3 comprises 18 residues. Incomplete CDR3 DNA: TGCGCCAGCAGCCTGACTGGGGTAGCGGGGGGGCACACAGATACG. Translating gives CASSLTGVAGGHTDT. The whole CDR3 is CASSLTGVAGGHTDTQYF.

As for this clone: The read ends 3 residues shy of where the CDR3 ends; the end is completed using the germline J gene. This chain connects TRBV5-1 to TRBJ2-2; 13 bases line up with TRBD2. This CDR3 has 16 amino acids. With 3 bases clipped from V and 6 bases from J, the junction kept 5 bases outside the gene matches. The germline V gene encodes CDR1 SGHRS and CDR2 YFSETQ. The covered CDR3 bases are TGCGCCAGCAGCTCGACTAGCGGGGGGACCCCCGGGGAG. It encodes CASSSTSGGTPGE. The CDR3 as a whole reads CASSSTSGGTPGELFF.

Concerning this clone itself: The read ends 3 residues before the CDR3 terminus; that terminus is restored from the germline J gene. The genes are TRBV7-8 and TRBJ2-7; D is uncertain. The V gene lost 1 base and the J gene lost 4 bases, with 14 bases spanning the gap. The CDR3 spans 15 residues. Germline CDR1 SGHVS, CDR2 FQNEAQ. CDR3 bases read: TGTGCCAGCAGCTTAGGACACCCCGAGAGGTACGAG. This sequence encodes CASSLGHPERYE. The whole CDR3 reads CASSLGHPERYEQYF. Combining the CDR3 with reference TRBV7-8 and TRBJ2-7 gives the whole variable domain GAGVSQSPRYKVAKRGQDVALRCDPISGHVSLFWYQQALGQGPEFLTYFQNEAQLDKSGLPSDRFFAERPEGSVSTLKIQRTQQEDSAVYLCASSLGHPERYEQYFGPGTRLTVT.

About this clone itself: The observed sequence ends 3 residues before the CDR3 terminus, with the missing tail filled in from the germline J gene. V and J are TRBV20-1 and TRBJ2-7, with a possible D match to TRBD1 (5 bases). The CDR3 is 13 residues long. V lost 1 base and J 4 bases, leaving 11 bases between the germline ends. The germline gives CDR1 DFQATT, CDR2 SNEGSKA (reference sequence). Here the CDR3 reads CSARVAGRYEQYF. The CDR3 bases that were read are TGCAGTGCTAGAGTGGCAGGGCGGTACGAG.